A selection of T cell receptor beta chains follows, all from one sample in a study of PD-1 blockade in classical Hodgkin lymphoma. The protocol was immunoSEQ multiplex PCR, while the TCRdb copy is restricted to in-frame clones and leaves out a portion. This sample yields approximately 35,000 clones, of which roughly 90% are seen a single time; 0.22% belongs to the top ten. The sequenced sample was CD4+ T cells from blood. These receptors all stem from a human donor with classical Hodgkin lymphoma. Both conserved end residues are part of each CDR3. Fields, in order: J gene, D gene, V gene, clone size, CDR3 protein, CDR3 DNA. The D gene is left open where the match is weak. Clone size is shown for a subset of rows, as once, few, many or a class of expanded clone.

>TRBJ1-4|NA|TRBV6-1|NA
CASSEAPDPRGNEKLFF
TGTGCCAGCAGTGAAGCGCCGGACCCCAGGGGAAACGAAAAACTGTTTTTT
>TRBJ2-1|NA|TRBV7-9|NA
CASSLVGEQFF
TGTGCCAGCAGCTTAGTCGGGGAGCAGTTCTTC
>TRBJ2-2|TRBD2|TRBV10-1|NA
CASGEVSGTTGELFF
TGCGCCAGCGGGGAGGTTAGCGGGACTACTGGGGAGCTGTTTTTT
>TRBJ1-3|NA|TRBV28|NA
CASSLSFSGNTIYF
TGTGCCAGCAGTTTAAGTTTCTCTGGAAACACCATATATTTT
>TRBJ2-2|NA|TRBV5-1|once
CASSQGTTDTGELFF
TGCGCCAGCAGCCAGGGGACTACCGACACCGGGGAGCTGTTTTTT
>TRBJ1-3|NA|TRBV18|once
CASSPQGLSSGNTIYF
TGTGCCAGCTCACCACAGGGCTTAAGCTCTGGAAACACCATATATTTT
>TRBJ1-1|NA|TRBV21-1|NA
CASSSSGTWGYPYEAFF
TGTGCCAGCAGCAGCTCCGGGACATGGGGGTATCCCTATGAAGCTTTCTTT
>TRBJ2-7|NA|TRBV6-1|NA
CASSEGGKSLSQYF
TGTGCCAGCAGTGAAGGTGGTAAAAGCCTCTCGCAGTACTTC
>TRBJ2-3|NA|TRBV5-1|NA
CASSLRDTQYF
TGCGCCAGCAGCCTACGCGATACGCAGTATTTT
>TRBJ1-2|NA|TRBV4-1|NA
CASSQVETVPRGYTF
TGCGCCAGCAGCCAAGTAGAGACAGTTCCGCGGGGCTACACCTTC
>TRBJ1-6|NA|TRBV28|NA
CASSLEGRERSPLHF
TGTGCCAGCAGTTTAGAGGGCAGGGAAAGGTCACCCCTCCACTTT
>TRBJ2-7|NA|TRBV5-4|NA
CAISTETSYEQYF
TGTGCCATTTCGACGGAGACTTCCTACGAGCAGTACTTC
>TRBJ1-2|TRBD1|TRBV6-1|once
CASSDLGTGDYGYTF
TGTGCCAGCAGTGACCTCGGGACAGGGGACTATGGCTACACCTTC
>TRBJ2-1|NA|TRBV7-2|NA
CASSLAGSSYNEQFF
TGTGCCAGCAGCTTAGCGGGAAGCTCCTACAATGAGCAGTTCTTC
>TRBJ1-1|TRBD1|TRBV6-5|NA
CASIRQGGVNTEAFF
TGTGCCAGCATTAGACAGGGTGGCGTGAACACTGAAGCTTTCTTT
>TRBJ2-7|TRBD2|TRBV7-9|NA
CASSQQASGRTYEQYF
TGTGCCAGCAGCCAGCAAGCTAGCGGGAGAACCTACGAGCAGTACTTC
>TRBJ1-1|NA|TRBV2|NA
CASSRRNTEAFF
TGTGCCAGCAGCCGAAGGAACACTGAAGCTTTCTTT
>TRBJ1-3|NA|TRBV27|NA
CASSQNQGSASGNTIYF
TGTGCCAGCAGCCAGAATCAGGGGTCCGCCTCCGGAAACACCATATATTTT
>TRBJ2-3|NA|TRBV5-6|NA
CASSLVVSNPPTDTQYF
TGTGCCAGCAGCTTGGTTGTCTCGAACCCCCCCACAGATACGCAGTATTTT
>TRBJ1-5|NA|TRBV5-5|once
CASSFTGIGNQPQHF
TGTGCCAGCAGCTTCACAGGGATTGGCAATCAGCCCCAGCATTTT
>TRBJ1-1|NA|TRBV11-2|NA
CASTQIQGRAFF
TGTGCCAGCACCCAAATACAGGGACGAGCTTTCTTT
>TRBJ2-7|TRBD2|TRBV6-1|NA
CASSLAGGNYEQYF
TGTGCCAGCAGTTTAGCGGGGGGAAACTACGAGCAGTACTTC
>TRBJ1-2|TRBD1|TRBV4-1|few
CASSQPGQGRGYTF
TGCGCCAGCAGCCAGCCCGGACAGGGACGTGGCTACACCTTC
>TRBJ1-2|NA|TRBV14|NA
CASSQEGGPTGYTF
TGTGCCAGCAGCCAAGAGGGGGGGCCGACAGGCTACACCTTC
>TRBJ1-6|NA|TRBV10-3|NA
CAIGALNSPLHF
TGTGCCATTGGGGCCCTTAATTCACCCCTCCACTTT
>TRBJ1-2|NA|TRBV6-6|NA
CASSPLGVQGGGYTF
TGTGCCAGCAGTCCATTAGGCGTCCAGGGAGGTGGCTACACCTTC
>TRBJ2-3|TRBD2|TRBV13|NA
CASSLGTSGADTQYF
TGTGCCAGCAGCTTGGGGACTAGCGGGGCAGATACGCAGTATTTT
>TRBJ1-2|NA|TRBV6-5|NA
CASSFSPGANYGYTF
TGTGCCAGCAGTTTCTCACCCGGAGCTAACTATGGCTACACCTTC
>TRBJ1-2|NA|TRBV6-5|NA
CASSSAYGYTF
TGTGCCAGCAGCTCAGCCTATGGCTACACCTTC
>TRBJ2-1|NA|TRBV4-1|NA
CASSQSKGGNRAYNEQFF
TGCGCCAGCAGCCAATCAAAAGGTGGGAATAGGGCCTACAATGAGCAGTTCTTC
>TRBJ2-1|NA|TRBV27|NA
CASSSPSAGHNEQFF
TGTGCCAGCAGTTCTCCTAGCGCCGGACACAATGAGCAGTTCTTC
>TRBJ1-1|NA|TRBV5-4|NA
CASSFRDTEAFF
TGTGCCAGCAGCTTCCGAGACACTGAAGCTTTCTTT
>TRBJ2-1|TRBD2|TRBV5-1|NA
CASSLVGLAGGAGNEQFF
TGCGCCAGCAGCTTGGTGGGTCTTGCGGGGGGCGCGGGCAATGAGCAGTTCTTC
>TRBJ1-2|TRBD1|TRBV6-6|NA
CASSYGTGANYGYTF
TGTGCCAGCAGTTATGGGACAGGTGCTAACTATGGCTACACCTTC
>TRBJ1-2|NA|TRBV6-1|NA
CASSEIVGQGNTF
NA
>TRBJ1-2|NA|TRBV2|NA
CASSPEQVVSYGYTF
TGTGCCAGCAGTCCCGAACAGGTGGTAAGCTATGGCTACACCTTC
>TRBJ2-6|NA|TRBV5-4|NA
CASSLGVRRGSGANVLTF
TGTGCCAGCAGCCTGGGGGTTCGGAGGGGGTCTGGGGCCAACGTCCTGACTTTC
>TRBJ2-3|TRBD2|TRBV5-1|NA
CASSLKAAGGSNTQYF
TGCGCCAGCAGCTTGAAGGCAGCGGGAGGGTCAAATACGCAGTATTTT
>TRBJ1-5|TRBD1|TRBV7-9|NA
CASSQGQGDNGNQPQHF
TGTGCCAGCAGCCAGGGACAGGGGGATAACGGCAATCAGCCCCAGCATTTT
>TRBJ2-3|NA|TRBV28|NA
CASSFFGQLDTQYF
NA
>TRBJ2-7|NA|TRBV5-1|once
CASSLPSYEQYF
TGCGCCAGCAGCTTGCCGAGCTACGAGCAGTACTTC
>TRBJ1-1|NA|TRBV5-4|NA
CASSPIQGLAGTEAFF
TGTGCCAGCAGCCCCATCCAGGGGCTGGCTGGCACTGAAGCTTTCTTT
>TRBJ2-1|TRBD1|TRBV5-1|NA
CASSHGDRGPYNEQFF
TGCGCCAGCAGCCACGGGGACAGGGGACCTTACAATGAGCAGTTCTTC
>TRBJ1-2|NA|TRBV4-1|NA
CASSPLWAALYGYTF
TGCGCCAGCAGCCCTCTTTGGGCAGCCCTGTATGGCTACACCTTC
>TRBJ1-2|TRBD1|TRBV7-2|NA
CASSSQRGGMDGYTF
TGTGCCAGCAGCTCCCAGCGAGGGGGCATGGATGGCTACACCTTC
>TRBJ1-1|NA|TRBV5-1|NA
CASGSPSAEAFF
TGCGCCAGCGGGAGTCCGTCTGCTGAAGCTTTCTTT
>TRBJ2-1|TRBD2|TRBV5-1|NA
CASSRLAPSVNEQFF
TGCGCCAGTTCAAGACTAGCCCCGAGTGTCAATGAGCAGTTCTTC
>TRBJ2-7|NA|TRBV19|NA
CEGRVVEQYF
TGTGAGGGCAGGGTGGTAGAGCAGTACTTC
>TRBJ2-3|TRBD2|TRBV28|NA
CASSPGLAEGDTQYF
TGTGCCAGCAGTCCCGGACTAGCGGAGGGGGATACGCAGTATTTT
>TRBJ2-1|NA|TRBV10-3|NA
CAISGDPYNEQFF
TGTGCCATCAGTGGGGACCCGTACAATGAGCAGTTCTTC
>TRBJ2-3|NA|TRBV12-2|once
CASRLWADTQYF
TGTGCAAGTCGCCTATGGGCTGATACGCAGTATTTT
>TRBJ1-2|NA|TRBV25-1|NA
CASSEHKRRGYTF
TGTGCCAGCAGTGAACACAAAAGGCGCGGCTACACCTTC
>TRBJ2-1|NA|TRBV5-5|once
CASSLGVAKSSYNEQFF
TGTGCCAGCAGCTTGGGAGTGGCGAAAAGCTCCTACAATGAGCAGTTCTTC
>TRBJ2-3|TRBD2|TRBV13|NA
CASSLRTSGGKDTQYF
TGTGCCAGCAGCCTGAGGACTAGCGGGGGGAAAGATACGCAGTATTTT
>TRBJ1-5|NA|TRBV18|NA
CASSPVVNQPQHF
TGTGCCAGCTCACCAGTAGTAAATCAGCCCCAGCATTTT